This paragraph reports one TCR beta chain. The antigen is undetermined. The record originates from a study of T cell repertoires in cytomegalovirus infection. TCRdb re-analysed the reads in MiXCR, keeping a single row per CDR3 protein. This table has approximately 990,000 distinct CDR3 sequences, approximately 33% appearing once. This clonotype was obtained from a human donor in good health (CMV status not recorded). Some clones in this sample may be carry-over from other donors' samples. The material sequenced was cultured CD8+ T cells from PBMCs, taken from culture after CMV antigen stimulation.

The CDR3: CASGRGRPGSYNEQFF. The CDR3 DNA follows: TGTGCCAGCGGCAGGGGGCGTCCGGGCTCCTACAATGAGCAGTTCTTC. The rearrangement links TRBV7-2 to TRBJ2-1; 8 bases are shared with TRBD1. With 8 bases clipped from V and 0 bases from J, the junction kept 9 bases outside the gene matches. In germline, CDR1 is SGHTA, CDR2 FQGNSA. The CDR3 is 16 residues long. The variable domain in full, with the rest retrieved from reference TRBV7-2 and TRBJ2-1, is GAGVSQSPSNKVTEKGKDVELRCDPISGHTALYWYRQSLGQGLEFLIYFQGNSAPDKSGLPSDRFSAERTGGSVSTLTIQRTQQEDSAVYLCASGRGRPGSYNEQFFGPGTRLTVL.